Listed below are T cell receptor beta chains from one sample, sequenced in a study of cytomegalovirus exposure and HLA in healthy donors. TCRdb's copy holds only in-frame clones and misses some; the assay was immunoSEQ multiplex PCR. The data contain around 80,000 clones, about 79% of them singletons. The sample taken for sequencing was PBMCs. The source is a man younger than 35 in good health and CMV-seropositive. Both conserved end residues are part of each CDR3. The D gene is left open where the match is weak. A row's size may be missing; if present it is once, few, many or a size class.

clone size	V gene	J gene	D gene	CDR3 DNA	CDR3 protein
once	TRBV7-9	TRBJ2-5	TRBD1	TGTGCCAGCAGCTCCAGAGGGGGCTCAGAGGAGACCCAGTACTTC	CASSSRGGSEETQYF
.	TRBV9	TRBJ2-1	TRBD2	TGTGCCAGCAGCGCTAGCGGGAGCAGTGATGAGCAGTTCTTC	CASSASGSSDEQFF
.	TRBV2	TRBJ2-1	TRBD2	TGTGCCAGCGGGGGACTAGCGGGGTACAATGAGCAGTTCTTC	CASGGLAGYNEQFF
.	TRBV6-5	TRBJ2-3	.	TGTGCCAGCAGTTTTCAAGGGGGAGATACGCAGTATTTT	CASSFQGGDTQYF
.	TRBV29-1	TRBJ1-5	TRBD1	TGCAGCGTTGCTCAAGACAGGGGAAGTCAGCCCCAGCATTTT	CSVAQDRGSQPQHF
.	TRBV4-1	TRBJ1-1	TRBD1	TGCGCCAGCAGCCAAGCCCGACAGGGGGTGAACACTGAAGCTTTCTTT	CASSQARQGVNTEAFF
.	TRBV25-1	TRBJ2-2	TRBD1	TGTGCCAGCAGTGTAGGACAGGGGGACACCGGGGAGCTGTTTTTT	CASSVGQGDTGELFF
.	TRBV5-1	TRBJ1-1	.	TGCGCCAGCAGCTTGGAGGTAGGGGCCATGAACACTGAAGCTTTCTTT	CASSLEVGAMNTEAFF
.	TRBV6-1	TRBJ2-5	.	TGTGCCAGCAGTGAGCTAGGGGGGGCGGAGGAGACCCAGTACTTC	CASSELGGAEETQYF
.	TRBV5-1	TRBJ2-3	TRBD2	TGCGCCAGCAGACTAGCGGGAACAGGCGATACGCAGTATTTT	CASRLAGTGDTQYF
few	TRBV18	TRBJ2-2	.	TGTGCCAGCTCACCAAGGTCTCGGGTCCGGGAGCTGTTTTTT	CASSPRSRVRELFF
.	TRBV2	TRBJ2-1	.	TGTGCCAGCAACCCCAGCGAAAGTTCCCTATACAATGAGCAGTTCTTC	CASNPSESSLYNEQFF
few	TRBV4-1	TRBJ1-1	.	TGCGCCAGCAGCCAAGGCCAGACAGGGAACACTGAAGCTTTCTTT	CASSQGQTGNTEAFF
.	TRBV1	TRBJ1-2	.	TGCACCAGCAGCCAAGGGACTCCGGGACAGGGTATTGTGTATGGCTACACCTTC	CTSSQGTPGQGIVYGYTF
once	TRBV18	TRBJ2-5	.	TGTGCCAGCTCACCAAGCAGCGGAGGGGAGACCCAGTACTTC	CASSPSSGGETQYF
.	TRBV4-2	TRBJ1-1	.	TGTGCCAGCAGCCAAGAGACCAAGACGGGAGGCAAAGCTTTCTTT	CASSQETKTGGKAFF
.	TRBV2	TRBJ2-7	TRBD2	TGTGCCAGCGCGGCCACCCTTAGCGGGAGTCCCTACGAGCAGTACTTC	CASAATLSGSPYEQYF
.	TRBV7-8	TRBJ1-5	.	TGTGCCAGCAGCCAAAGGACAGACCGCTATAGCAATCAGCCCCAGCATTTT	CASSQRTDRYSNQPQHF
medium-sized	TRBV2	TRBJ2-3	.	TGTGCCAGCAGCCAACTGGAGTCAGATACGCAGTATTTT	CASSQLESDTQYF
.	TRBV19	TRBJ2-1	.	TGTGCCAGTTCATCCGAGACTTCCTACAATGAGCAGTTCTTC	CASSSETSYNEQFF
.	TRBV6-1	TRBJ1-2	TRBD1	TGTGCCAGCAGTGCGACAGGGCTTACTAACTATGGCTACACCTTC	CASSATGLTNYGYTF
.	TRBV5-4	TRBJ2-1	.	TGTGCCAGCAGCTCCCAGAACACACCGAAGCAGTTCTTC	CASSSQNTPKQFF
.	TRBV5-1	TRBJ1-5	TRBD1	TGCGCCAGCAGCTTGGGGACAGGGGGTCCGAATCAGCCCCAGCATTTT	CASSLGTGGPNQPQHF
.	TRBV6-5	TRBJ2-1	.	TGTGCCAGCAGGGAGGGGGCGAGCTCCTACAATGAGCAGTTCTTC	CASREGASSYNEQFF
.	TRBV25-1	TRBJ2-3	.	TGTGCCAGCCAATCAGATACGCAGTATTTT	CASQSDTQYF
.	TRBV19	TRBJ2-5	.	TGTGCCAGTAGGGCCACAGGGTTTGGAGAGACCCAGTACTTC	CASRATGFGETQYF
few	TRBV6-5	TRBJ1-1	.	TGTGCCAGCAGTTACCCCTCGGGGACTGAAGCTTTCTTT	CASSYPSGTEAFF
.	TRBV28	TRBJ2-6	.	TGTGCCAGCAGTCCCCCAGCAGGCCGCTCTGGGGCCAACGTCCTGACTTTC	CASSPPAGRSGANVLTF
.	TRBV7-2	TRBJ2-7	TRBD2	TGTGCCAGCAGCCATACTAGCGACCTGAATTACGAGCAGTACTTC	CASSHTSDLNYEQYF
.	TRBV7-2	TRBJ1-2	TRBD1	TGTGCCAGCAGCGTCTCACAGGGGAACTATGGCTACACCTTC	CASSVSQGNYGYTF
.	TRBV28	TRBJ1-2	.	TGTGCCAGCAGTTTGGACATATGGGGCTACACCTTC	CASSLDIWGYTF
.	TRBV7-2	TRBJ1-5	.	TGTGCCAGCAGCTTAGGGCAGTATAATCAGCCCCAGCATTTT	CASSLGQYNQPQHF
.	TRBV5-1	TRBJ2-2	TRBD1	TGCGCCAGCAGCCACGGCCTTGGGACAGGGCGCACCGGGGAGCTGTTTTTT	CASSHGLGTGRTGELFF
.	TRBV5-1	TRBJ1-1	.	TGCGCCAGCAGCTTTTACAGGTCTGGGTCTCCCGAAGCTTTCTTT	CASSFYRSGSPEAFF
few	TRBV10-3	TRBJ2-7	.	TGTGCGACGAACGCGGGAATGGTGTCCGACGAGCAGTACTTC	CATNAGMVSDEQYF
.	TRBV6-1	TRBJ2-7	.	TGTGCCAGCAGCTCCAGGCATAGGGGGATCTACGAGCAGTACTTC	CASSSRHRGIYEQYF
.	TRBV18	TRBJ1-5	TRBD1	TGTGCCAGCTCACCAGAGACAGGGGGAGGGCAGCCCCAGCATTTT	CASSPETGGGQPQHF
.	TRBV7-6	TRBJ2-1	.	TGTGCCAGCAGCTCCTCGTGGAGGGATGAGCAGTTCTTC	CASSSSWRDEQFF
.	TRBV28	TRBJ1-5	.	TGTGCCAGCAGGCCGGGGGGCGCATCTAATCAGCCCCAGCATTTT	CASRPGGASNQPQHF
.	TRBV19	TRBJ1-5	TRBD1	TGTGCCAGCCGAAGAGACAGGGTCAATCAGCCCCAGCATTTT	CASRRDRVNQPQHF
few	TRBV28	TRBJ1-2	.	TGTGCCAGCAGTTTACCAGGGTCTCTTCTTTTGGGCTACACCTTC	CASSLPGSLLLGYTF
.	TRBV29-1	TRBJ2-5	TRBD2	TGCAGCGTTGAGACTAGCGGCCAAGAGACCCAGTACTTC	CSVETSGQETQYF
few	TRBV6-5	TRBJ1-5	.	TGTGCCAGCAGTTACACGGGGGGCGGAGGGCAGCCCCAGCATTTT	CASSYTGGGGQPQHF
.	TRBV5-1	TRBJ2-3	.	TGCGCCAGCAGCTTGCATTCGGCAGATACGCAGTATTTT	CASSLHSADTQYF
.	TRBV21-1	TRBJ2-6	.	TGTGCCAGCAGCAATCCCCACCCGGACAGGGAGACTTTC	CASSNPHPDRETF
.	TRBV25-1	TRBJ2-1	TRBD2	TGTGCCAGCAGTGAATATGAGAATATAGCGGGACCAAACAATGAGCAGTTCTTC	CASSEYENIAGPNNEQFF
.	TRBV7-3	TRBJ2-1	TRBD1	TGTGCCAGCAGCTTACGGACAGGGTTATACAATGAGCAGTTCTTC	CASSLRTGLYNEQFF
.	TRBV29-1	TRBJ2-7	TRBD1	TGCAGCGTTGGGGGAGCTGGGACAGAAGCCTCCTACGAGCAGTACTTC	CSVGGAGTEASYEQYF
once	TRBV25-1	TRBJ2-7	.	TGTGCCAGCAGTGCCTTGGTCCTCACCGGTCGCCCCTACGAGCAGTACTTC	CASSALVLTGRPYEQYF
.	TRBV2	TRBJ1-1	.	TGTGCCAGCAGTGGGGCCCCTGGGGCAATCACTGAAGCTTTCTTT	CASSGAPGAITEAFF
.	TRBV7-2	TRBJ2-1	TRBD2	TGTGCCAGCTACCTTGGCGGGAGGGCCATTAATGAGCAGTTCTTC	CASYLGGRAINEQFF
.	TRBV14	TRBJ2-3	TRBD2	TGTGCCAGCAGCCAAACAGCGGGAGGGCCATATACGCAGTATTTT	CASSQTAGGPYTQYF
.	TRBV6-5	TRBJ2-5	.	TGTGCCAGCGGGTACACAGGGAGGGGGGCCCAGTACTTC	CASGYTGRGAQYF
.	TRBV4-1	TRBJ2-7	.	TGCGCCAGCAGCCCCGGACTACAGGGGACCGCGACCTACGAGCAGTACTTC	CASSPGLQGTATYEQYF
.	TRBV9	TRBJ2-1	TRBD1	TGTGCCAGCAGCGTCCTACAGGGGAGATACAATGAGCAGTTCTTC	CASSVLQGRYNEQFF
.	TRBV10-3	TRBJ2-1	.	TGTGCCATCAGCCCAGGCGCCTACAATGAGCAGTTCTTC	CAISPGAYNEQFF